The 14 T cell receptor beta chains presented below share a single source sample, sequenced in a study of graft-versus-host responses after intestinal transplantation. The data were produced by immunoSEQ multiplex PCR, yet TCRdb's version contains in-frame clones alone and is incomplete. The table shows roughly 110,000 clones, with 80% to 90% occurring only once. The antigens of these receptors remain unknown. This specimen was unstimulated CD4+ T cells sorted from spleen or lymph node cells, taken before transplant. These receptors were obtained from a human donor who was the organ donor for an intestinal transplant.

V is TRBV27 and J is TRBJ1-5; D unresolved. Germline CDR1 and CDR2: MNHEY and SMNVEV (reference sequence). Trimming took 3 bases from V and 5 from J, leaving 8 bases between them. The CDR3 contains 13 residues. Here the CDR3 reads CASSFRMDQPQHF. The CDR3 DNA reads TGTGCCAGCAGTTTCAGGATGGATCAGCCCCAGCATTTT.

The rearrangement joins TRBV6-1 to TRBJ2-7; possible D gene TRBD1, 6 bases. CDR1 is MNHNS, CDR2 SASEGT, per germline. V was shortened by 4 bases and J by 0 bases, with 10 bases between the two germline ends. This CDR3 is built from 14 residues. The CDR3 nucleotides are TGTGCCAGCAGTGCGTGGACAGCCTCCTACGAGCAGTACTTC. Translated, it gives CASSAWTASYEQYF.

The CDR3, as DNA: TGTGCCAGCAGGGGAATAACAGGGGCCTTCGAGACCCAGTACTTC. It yields the protein CASRGITGAFETQYF. The chain couples TRBV2 to TRBJ2-5, with TRBD1 identical over 7 bases. The V and J ends lost 6 bases and 5 bases, in that order; junction bases with no gene match: 12. Per the germline V gene, CDR1 is SNHLY and CDR2 is FYNNEI. The CDR3 is 15 amino acids. Drawing the rest from reference TRBV2 and TRBJ2-5, the complete variable domain is EPEVTQTPSHQVTQMGQEVILRCVPISNHLYFYWYRQILGQKVEFLVSFYNNEISEKSEIFDDQFSVERPDGSNFTLKIRSTKLEDSAMYFCASRGITGAFETQYFGPGTRLLVL.

The chain employs TRBV7-2 and TRBJ1-1; D is unresolved. The CDR3 runs to 17 residues. V gave up 2 bases and J gave up 1 base, with 17 bases separating them. Germline values: CDR1 SGHTA, CDR2 FQGNSA. CDR3: CASSLSLENVGNTEAFF. DNA for the CDR3: TGTGCCAGCAGCTTATCGTTAGAGAACGTAGGGAACACTGAAGCTTTCTTT.

The chain uses TRBV9 and TRBJ2-3; D unresolved. Germline assignment: CDR1 SGDLS and CDR2 YYNGEE. Trimming took 4 bases from V and 1 from J, leaving 13 bases between them. The CDR3 spans 15 residues. DNA for the CDR3: TGTGCCAGCAGCTCCCGTCTCGGCCGCACAGATACGCAGTATTTT. This encodes CASSSRLGRTDTQYF.

This chain uses TRBV6-1 with TRBJ1-4; D gene uncertain. Trimming shortened V by 4 bases and J by 5 bases, and 11 bases separated the two germline ends. The CDR3 covers 14 residues. CDR1 is MNHNS, CDR2 SASEGT, per germline. The CDR3 bases are TGTGCCAGCAGTGGCCGACGGTCAAATGAAAAACTGTTTTTT. This codes for CASSGRRSNEKLFF.

The rearrangement joins TRBV30 to TRBJ2-1; D is ambiguous. The CDR3 totals 16 residues. Germline V gene data show CDR1 as GTSNPN and CDR2 as SVGIG (reference sequence). Trimming removed 0 bases from V and 6 bases from J, with 18 bases in between. The CDR3 reads CAWSVFAGGRSNEQFF. Here the CDR3 DNA reads TGTGCCTGGAGTGTATTTGCAGGCGGCCGGAGCAATGAGCAGTTCTTC.

The chain links TRBV28 to TRBJ2-2; possible D gene TRBD2, 5 bases. Germline loops: CDR1 MDHEN, CDR2 SYDVKM. The CDR3 covers 12 residues. Between the trimmed V and J ends, which lost 10 bases and 3 bases, there was a span of 9 bases. The CDR3 loop is CAIGGYTGELFF. The CDR3 DNA is TGTGCCATCGGCGGGTACACCGGGGAGCTGTTTTTT.

The chain recombines TRBV6-4 with TRBJ1-1, with 7 nucleotides matching TRBD1. This CDR3 has 14 residues. Trimming cost V 4 bases and J 3 bases; bases outside gene matches: 5. Germline loops: CDR1 MRHNA, CDR2 SNTAGT. The CDR3 DNA reads TGTGCCAGCAGTGCGGAGGGGGCTGACACTGAAGCTTTCTTT. This gives the protein CASSAEGADTEAFF.

The chain recombines TRBV5-1 with TRBJ2-1, with 10 bases aligning to TRBD2. V was pared by 0 bases and J by 4 bases, with 4 bases of the junction left unmatched. This CDR3 spans 16 amino acids. CDR1 and CDR2 from the germline V gene are SGHRS and YFSETQ. CDR3 bases: TGCGCCAGCAGCTTGGTTAAGCGGGAGGGTTACAATGAGCAGTTCTTC. Amino acid sequence: CASSLVKREGYNEQFF.

The V gene is TRBV30, the J gene TRBJ2-7; TRBD2 agrees at 8 bases. With V trimmed by 0 bases and J by 3 bases, 4 bases remained unmatched. The CDR3 length is 14 residues. Per germline, CDR1 GTSNPN and CDR2 SVGIG (reference sequence). The CDR3 reads CAWSVRSGSYEQYF. The CDR3 bases are TGTGCCTGGAGTGTCCGAAGCGGGAGCTACGAGCAGTACTTC.

The J gene is TRBJ1-2, the V gene TRBV11-2; 7 bases match TRBD1. The V gene's germline CDR1 is SGHAT and CDR2 FQNNGV. The V and J ends lost 1 base and 3 bases, in that order; junction bases with no gene match: 8. This CDR3 is built from 16 residues. The CDR3 sequence: CASSLVRGPRHYGYTF. CDR3 DNA: TGTGCCAGCAGCTTAGTTAGGGGGCCGCGCCACTATGGCTACACCTTC.

This rearrangement joins TRBV11-3 to TRBJ2-3; 10 bases agree with TRBD1. Per germline, CDR1 SGHNT and CDR2 YENEEA. V lost 3 bases, J lost 4 bases, and 4 bases stayed unmatched. This CDR3 is built from 15 residues. As DNA, the CDR3 is TGTGCCAGCAGCTTCCTAGGACAGGGGGCAGATACGCAGTATTTT. This codes for CASSFLGQGADTQYF.

This chain connects TRBV14 to TRBJ1-4; 7 bases align to TRBD1. CDR1 and CDR2 from the germline V gene are SGHDN and FVKESK. The CDR3 is 14 amino acids. V shed 5 bases and J 8 bases; nucleotides not matched to a gene: 8. For the CDR3, the DNA is TGTGCCAGCAGCAAAAGGGGGCGCGTGGAAAAACTGTTTTTT. It translates to CASSKRGRVEKLFF.